This T cell receptor beta chain was recorded in a study of T cell responses to AZD1222 COVID-19 vaccine. Notes on the study in general: Nearly half of unique spike-specific TCRs reportedly avoided B.1.351 and B.1.1.7 mutated regions.

Regarding this clone: Its antigen is not known.

The germline V gene has CDR1 ENHRY and CDR2 SYGVKD. Unmatched junction bases numbered 6, after V lost 3 bases and J lost 1 base. The CDR3 is 15 amino acids. Using immunoSEQ multiplex PCR, the repertoire was profiled, and TCRdb retains in-frame clones only, with some absent. The sample has 110,000 or so clones, around 89% seen once; the top ten hold about 7.4%. This TCR derives from an adult who received the AZD1222 COVID-19 vaccine. The chain has TRBV10-3 and TRBJ2-7, with 7 bases lining up with TRBD1. This material consisted of peripheral blood, taken 28 days after the second AZD1222 dose. The CDR3 bases are TGTGCCATCAGTGAAAAGGGGGCTATATCCTACGAGCAGTACTTC. Its translation: CAISEKGAISYEQYF.